The 3 T cell receptor beta chains reported below all come from one sample, sequenced in a study of tumor and adjacent non-tumor tissue in lung cancer. Three rounds of nested PCR, following a modified ARM-PCR protocol, produced the TCRbeta library. TCRdb used MiXCR to reprocess the multiplex PCR reads, holding one entry per CDR3 protein. The sample has 35,000 to 55,000 distinct CDR3 sequences; 60% are singletons. RNA was extracted from bulk tissue without any cell sorting. Distant lung tissue was collected more than 3 cm away from the tumor edge. The specimen was distant non-tumor lung tissue. These receptors were taken from a man in his forties or fifties with non-small cell lung cancer.

This clonotype was seen at least ten times. The gene calls are TRBV7-8 and TRBJ1-5, with D possibly being TRBD1 (5 bases). The germline gives CDR1 SGHVS, CDR2 FQNEAQ. The CDR3 is made up of 15 amino acids. The V and J ends lost 0 bases and 3 bases respectively, with 9 bases between them. For the CDR3, the DNA is TGTGCCAGCAGCTTAGCCACAGGCAACAATCAGCCCCAGCATTTT. Its translation: CASSLATGNNQPQHF.

The J gene is TRBJ1-2, the V gene TRBV2; possibly TRBD1 for D (5 bases). There are 12 residues in the CDR3. Per the germline V gene, CDR1 is SNHLY and CDR2 is FYNNEI. Trimming removed 4 bases at V and 8 bases at J, with 11 bases between. CDR3 in amino acids: CASSVGPEGYTF. CDR3 sequence (DNA): TGTGCCAGCAGTGTGGGACCCGAAGGCTACACCTTC.

This clonotype was recorded only once. CDR3: CAGILLYADTQYF. The CDR3 DNA is TGTGCCGGCATTTTATTGTATGCAGATACGCAGTATTTT. The chain employs TRBV28 and TRBJ2-3, with D unresolved. This CDR3 region has 13 residues. V was shortened by 11 bases and J by 4 bases, with 16 bases between the two germline ends. Germline values: CDR1 MDHEN, CDR2 SYDVKM.